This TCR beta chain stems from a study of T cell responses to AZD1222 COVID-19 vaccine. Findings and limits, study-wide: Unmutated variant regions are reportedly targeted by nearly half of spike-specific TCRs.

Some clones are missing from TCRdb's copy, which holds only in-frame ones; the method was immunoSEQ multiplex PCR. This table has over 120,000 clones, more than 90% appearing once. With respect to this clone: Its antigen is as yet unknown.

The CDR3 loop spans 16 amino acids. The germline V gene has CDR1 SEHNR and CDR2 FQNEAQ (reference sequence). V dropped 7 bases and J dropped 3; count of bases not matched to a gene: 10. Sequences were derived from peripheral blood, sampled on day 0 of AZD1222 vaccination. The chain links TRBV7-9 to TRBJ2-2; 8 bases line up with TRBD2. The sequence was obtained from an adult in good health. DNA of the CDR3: TGTGCCAGCAACAGCTTAAGCGGGGGCCACACCGGGGAGCTGTTTTTT. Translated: CASNSLSGGHTGELFF.